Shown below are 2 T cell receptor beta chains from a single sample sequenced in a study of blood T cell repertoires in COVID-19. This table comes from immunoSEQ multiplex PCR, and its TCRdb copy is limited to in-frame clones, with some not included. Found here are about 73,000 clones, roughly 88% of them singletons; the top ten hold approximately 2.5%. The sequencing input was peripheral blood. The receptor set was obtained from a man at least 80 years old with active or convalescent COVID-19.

CDR3 region: CASSQGGGKAFF. DNA for the CDR3: TGTGCCAGCAGTCAAGGGGGGGGAAAAGCTTTCTTT. The chain links TRBV11-2 to TRBJ1-1; a possible D gene is TRBD1 (6 bases). Trimming took off 6 bases at V and 9 bases at J, with 14 bases between the two ends. Germline V gene data show CDR1 as SGHAT and CDR2 as FQNNGV. The CDR3 extends over 12 amino acids.

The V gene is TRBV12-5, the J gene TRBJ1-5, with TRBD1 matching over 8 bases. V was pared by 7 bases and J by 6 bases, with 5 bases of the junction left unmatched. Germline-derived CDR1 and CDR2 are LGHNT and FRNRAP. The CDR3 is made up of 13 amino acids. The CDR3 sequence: CASARTGFQPQHF. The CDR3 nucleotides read TGTGCTAGTGCTCGGACAGGGTTTCAGCCCCAGCATTTT.